This T cell receptor (beta chain) was found in a study of cytomegalovirus exposure and HLA in healthy donors (dated by TCRdb to the late 2010s). Context from the whole study: In an earlier analysis of some 610 of the donors, 276 Gb of sequence data and 100 million or so unique TCR beta sequences from roughly 200 million T cells were reported. An early release covering 500 to 750 HLA-typed donors comprised approximately 290 gigabases of sequencing data and tens of millions of unique TCR sequences. Among the roughly 430 genotyped donors, approximately 81% belonged to the genetic ancestry cluster associated with self-reported Caucasian donors. The study was designed to test whether signatures of past pathogen exposure could be identified by cataloging public T cell receptors. The T cell repertoires of under 700 subjects were profiled by immunosequencing and related to cytomegalovirus serostatus. A separate validation cohort of over a hundred different subjects was used in addition to the approximately 700-subject first cohort. To predict cytomegalovirus infection status, the study combined high-throughput TCR immunosequencing, statistical association of individual TCRs with disease status, and machine learning. A later analysis re-examined previously published TCR beta repertoires from about 700 donors and added high-resolution HLA genotyping to investigate patterns of TCR occurrence. The later analysis used no new phenotypic data to find candidate immune exposures, relying instead on TCR beta sequences and their occurrence across donors. An earlier analysis of fewer than 750 of the donors used high-throughput TCR beta sequencing to judge whether each TCR beta V gene segment behaved as functional or pseudogenic. Donor age, sex, ethnicity and CMV serostatus were collected together with the repertoire data. A later genetic analysis used genome-wide SNP genotypes for about 55% of the 666 donors, treating that subset as a discovery cohort. Every discovery cohort repertoire had been produced on one sequencing platform. Class I and class II HLA loci were covered by the typing at four-digit resolution. The number of donors typed differed by locus, with roughly 620-640 for A, B, C, DRB1 and DQB1, more than 500 for DQA1, about 610 for DPA1, and 450 to 480 for DPB1. Because of strong linkage in the cohort, roughly five DR-DQ haplotypes were treated as single units for association and clustering. Among under 450 genotyped donors of the cohort, an average of 235,054 unique TCR beta nucleotide sequences were sequenced per donor, approximately 20% of them non-productive. Overall study results and their limits: In a later analysis, HLA-associated TCR beta chains showed more clonal expansion and lower generation probabilities than non-associated chains that were equally common. When HLA alleles, especially DR and DQ, strongly co-occurred, TCR associations were difficult to assign to individual alleles. Most CMV-associated TCR beta chains appeared to be HLA-restricted in a later analysis, and the HLA associations seemed to be driven largely by CMV exposure. An earlier analysis of approximately 540 of the donors showed that most TCR beta V segments appeared in productive rearrangements either about 87% or about 30% of the time, which broadly matched IMGT annotations. Because counts were too low, under 20 rarely observed V segments, including chromosome 9 orphons, were left out of the earlier analysis of some 640 of the donors. A later genetic analysis associated a missense DCLRE1C variant with V-gene and J-gene trimming of TCR beta chains, and an independent cohort replicated the association. It was suggested by the authors that the approach could potentially be generalized to other disease states and immunological phenotypes. A cluster of highly shared sequence variants was judged likely to be a technical artifact of the sequencing pipeline. The cohort was sequenced for TCR beta chains only, and without alpha or paired-chain data the features that could be detected were limited. Sequencing depth was assumed to be roughly uniform across donors in the presence/absence analyses, though that assumption may not hold. Cytomegalovirus status was reported to be diagnosed by the classifier with high specificity and sensitivity in both the original and validation cohorts. The study listed 164 TCR beta chains as associated with cytomegalovirus. In a later analysis, about 17,000 TCR beta sequences were associated with specific HLA alleles at a false discovery rate of 0.05. Across donors, most TCR sequences were observed very rarely, whereas some public TCRs were present in many individuals. In a later genetic analysis, fewer N-insertions in productive TCRs were reported among donors in an Asian-associated ancestry cluster than the roughly 670-donor mean. A further reported finding was that TCR beta sequences accurately predicted the HLA-A and HLA-B alleles for most subjects in the first cohort. According to a later analysis, TCR association rates differed among HLA loci, with DRB1 alleles showing the most associated TCRs and HLA-C alleles showing the fewest. In vitro tests confirmed that a few of the cytomegalovirus-associated TCR beta chains recognize cytomegalovirus antigens. The only immune exposure information available for the cohort was CMV serostatus. According to a later analysis, parvovirus B19, influenza, CMV and Epstein-Barr virus appeared linked to several top co-occurrence clusters. Linkage disequilibrium might explain the correlated functional status among segregating V segments, but an unknown experimental factor could not be excluded. Because HLA typing was unavailable for some donors at each locus, only the typed subset was used in association tests.

Library generation was performed with the immunoSEQ multiplex PCR assay. For the multiplex PCR, a mixture combining 60 forward primers for TCR Vbeta segments and 13 reverse primers for TCR Jbeta segments was used. Amplification of the CDR3 region of rearranged TCR beta genes was performed with a multiplex PCR assay on genomic DNA. Amplified TCR beta libraries were sequenced as 87-base-pair reads on the Illumina HiSeq System. Under the source paper's analysis protocol: A later analysis counted 75 million to 100 million unique TCR beta chains across the approximately 700 repertoires, and around 9.9 million of these chains were shared by at least two donors. Raw reads were error-corrected and collapsed into unique sequences by a nearest-neighbor algorithm in which closely related sequences were merged to remove PCR and sequencing errors. To assign V, D and J gene segments, CDR3 sequences were aligned to IMGT reference sequences. For a sequence to be retained, at least a six-nucleotide match to both a V gene segment and a J gene segment was required. Rearrangements were classified as productive when the CDR3 lacked stop codons and remained in frame with V and J, and all other rearrangements were classified as non-productive. Following IMGT convention, CDR3 was defined as the stretch from the second conserved V-encoded cysteine up to the conserved J-encoded phenylalanine. Sequences without an unambiguous match to a single V gene segment were excluded from the earlier analysis of over 500 of the donors. An earlier analysis of fewer than 650 of the donors classified V segments as functional when productive rearrangements were above 56.7% and as segregating when the standard deviation between donors was above 5%. A statistical classification framework was developed to diagnose cytomegalovirus status using the catalog of TCR beta chain sequences. In a later analysis, V and J genes were assigned by comparing TCR nucleotide sequences against IMGT/GENE-DB human TR gene sequences. In a later analysis, CDR3 sequences and most-parsimonious VDJ recombination scenarios were assigned using the TCRdist pipeline. In a later analysis, every TCR beta chain was defined by the combination of its CDR3 amino acid sequence and its V-gene family, and reads without a unique V-gene family were dropped. As a way to deal with suspected cross-contamination and a sequencing artifact, a later analysis dropped under 600 nucleotide sequences that were highly shared and had low generation probability. In a later analysis, a clonal expansion index was calculated for each public chain from normalized within-repertoire ranks of inferred template counts. A later analysis computed generation probabilities with a VDJ recombination model fitted to out-of-frame rearrangements, and checked the results against IGoR. Hypergeometric tests were used in a later analysis to score TCR-TCR, TCR-HLA and TCR-CMV co-occurrence, with a repertoire-size bias correction applied to the TCR pairs. False discovery rates were estimated in a later analysis by permuting HLA or CMV assignments 20 times. A later analysis grouped co-occurring TCRs with DBSCAN, adding TCRdist sequence similarity when clustering within HLA-allele-positive subsets. For co-occurrence clustering, repertoires with fewer than 30,000 or more than 120,000 public chains were excluded, along with several repertoires with anomalous nucleotide sharing. Drawn from immuneACCESS, this table holds only the in-frame rearrangements with V and J called that TCRdb kept. Clones are partly lost; checked studies trace under half to an unresolved V gene and leave the rest unexplained. That table gives V, J and clone size, and the DNA gave D and trimming. The sample has 84,000 or so clones on record, roughly 80% of them singletons. About 2% of the sample is taken by the ten largest.

In total, 666 healthy bone marrow donors made up the cohort. Cohort members were all nominally healthy when sampled, although unrecorded immune exposures were likely present. The donor was CMV seronegative and belonged to the group of 380 or so seronegative cohort members. A peripheral blood sample was collected from each donor, and TCR beta sequencing was performed on peripheral blood mononuclear cells. Genomic DNA extraction from the blood cell samples was performed with the Qiagen DNeasy Blood Extraction Kit. As concerns this clone: Its binding antigen is unknown. The record has no base qualities; no much larger clone is one base away.

This clonotype was obtained from a boy younger than 18 in good health and CMV-seronegative. Sequencing input: PBMCs.

This receptor has the CDR3 CAFWGGRAHPSSSEQFF. The nucleotide sequence is TGTGCCTTTTGGGGCGGGAGGGCCCACCCGAGTTCCAGTGAGCAGTTCTTC. In this chain, TRBV30 is recombined with TRBJ2-1, with 9 bases aligning to TRBD2. The cysteine opens and the phenylalanine closes a CDR3 of 17 amino acids. The retained sequence is limited to the CDR3, 51 bases, with the frame set at the first base. For CDR1 and CDR2, the germline V gene (reference sequence) lists GTSNPN and SVGIG. Germline trimming amounts to 7 bases on V and 9 bases on J, with 22 as the count of junction bases outside the gene matches. Reference TRBV30 and TRBJ2-1 genes cover what lies past the CDR3, so the full variable domain is SQTIHQWPATLVQPVGSPLSLECTVEGTSNPNLYWYRQAAGRGLQLLFYSVGIGQISSEVPQNLSASRPQDRQFILSSKKLLLSDSGFYLCAFWGGRAHPSSSEQFFGPGTRLTVL.